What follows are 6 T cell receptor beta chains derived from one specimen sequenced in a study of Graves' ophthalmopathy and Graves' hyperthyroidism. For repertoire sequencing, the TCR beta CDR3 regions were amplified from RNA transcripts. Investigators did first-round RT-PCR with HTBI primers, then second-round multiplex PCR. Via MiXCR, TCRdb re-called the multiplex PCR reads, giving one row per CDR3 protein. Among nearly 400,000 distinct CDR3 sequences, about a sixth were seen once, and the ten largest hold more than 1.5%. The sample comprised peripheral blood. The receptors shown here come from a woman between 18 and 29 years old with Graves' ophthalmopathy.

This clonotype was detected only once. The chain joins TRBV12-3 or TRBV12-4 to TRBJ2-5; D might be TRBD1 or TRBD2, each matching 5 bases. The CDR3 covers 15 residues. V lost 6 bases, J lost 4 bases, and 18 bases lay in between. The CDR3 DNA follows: TGTGCCAGCAGCCGTTCGAGGGGATACTCAGAGACCCAGTACTTC. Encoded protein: CASSRSRGYSETQYF.

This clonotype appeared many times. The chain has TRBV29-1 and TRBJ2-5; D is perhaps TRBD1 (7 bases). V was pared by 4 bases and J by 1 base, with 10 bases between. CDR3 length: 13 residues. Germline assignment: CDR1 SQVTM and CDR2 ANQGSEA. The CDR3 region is CSVAGGTQETQYF. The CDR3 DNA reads TGCAGCGTTGCAGGGGGGACCCAAGAGACCCAGTACTTC.

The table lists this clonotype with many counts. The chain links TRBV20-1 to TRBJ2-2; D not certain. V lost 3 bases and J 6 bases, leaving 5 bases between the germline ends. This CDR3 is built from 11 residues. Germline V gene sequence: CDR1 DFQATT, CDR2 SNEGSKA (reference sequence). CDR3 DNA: TGCAGTGCTAGTGGGTCCGGGGAGCTGTTTTTT. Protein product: CSASGSGELFF.

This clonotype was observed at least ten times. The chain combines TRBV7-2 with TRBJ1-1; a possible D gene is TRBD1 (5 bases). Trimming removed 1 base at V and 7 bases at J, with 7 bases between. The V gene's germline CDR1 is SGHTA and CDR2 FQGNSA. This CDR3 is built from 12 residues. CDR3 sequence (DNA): TGTGCCAGCAGCTTAGGGGGACTTGAAGCTTTCTTT. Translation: CASSLGGLEAFF.

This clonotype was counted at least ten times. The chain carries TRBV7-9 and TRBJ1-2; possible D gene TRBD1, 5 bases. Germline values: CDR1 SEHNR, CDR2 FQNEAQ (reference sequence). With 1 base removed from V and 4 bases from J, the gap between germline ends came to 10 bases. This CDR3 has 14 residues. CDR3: CASSLESGTYGYTF. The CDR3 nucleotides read TGTGCCAGCAGCTTAGAATCAGGGACCTATGGCTACACCTTC.

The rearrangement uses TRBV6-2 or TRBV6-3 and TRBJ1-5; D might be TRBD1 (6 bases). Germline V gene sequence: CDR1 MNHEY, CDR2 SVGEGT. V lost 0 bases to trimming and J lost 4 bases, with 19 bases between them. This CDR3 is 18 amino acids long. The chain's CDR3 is CASSYSYPGTLGNQPQHF. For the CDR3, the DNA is TGTGCCAGCAGTTACTCCTATCCCGGGACATTGGGAAATCAGCCCCAGCATTTT.